This TCR beta chain stems from a study of blood T cell repertoires in COVID-19. Study as a whole: The analysed material was cDNA or gDNA that came from T cells, B-cell-depleted T cells, or PBMCs.

This clone occurred a few times. Profiling relied on immunoSEQ multiplex PCR, and the TCRdb table lists in-frame clones only, not all of them. The data contain around 140,000 clones, approximately 88% of them seen just once; the ten biggest clones take up about 2%. Sequencing was carried out using peripheral blood. This TCR was sampled from a man aged 70-80 years with active COVID-19.

DNA for the CDR3: TGTGCCAGCAGCAGGGGACAGTGGGGCCAAGTCTACCCCATCTACGAGCAGTACTTC. Translation gives CASSRGQWGQVYPIYEQYF. The genes are TRBV7-9 and TRBJ2-7; the match to TRBD1 covers 7 bases. The CDR3 contains 19 residues. Germline assignment: CDR1 SEHNR and CDR2 FQNEAQ (reference sequence). With 5 bases clipped from V and 3 bases from J, the junction kept 22 bases outside the gene matches.